This T cell receptor beta chain was found in a study of regulatory T cells in long-lasting Graves disease. Researchers made TCR beta libraries by using iRepertoire HTBI primers and running Arm-PCR on CDR3 regions. TCRdb ran MiXCR on the multiplex PCR reads and lists one entry per CDR3 protein. This table holds some 300,000 distinct CDR3 sequences, under 25% found once. This clonotype was counted at least ten times. Time point reported: persistent/refractory GD, antithyroid drugs over 5 years with positive TRAb. PBMC RNA was the source of the TCR library. This TCR derives from a female donor with Graves disease. The material was peripheral blood mononuclear cells (PBMCs), obtained when the disease was refractory, from a patient treated with antithyroid drugs.

The CDR3 nucleotides read TGTGCCAGCAAGACAGGGAATCTTTATGGCTACACCTTC. Protein sequence: CASKTGNLYGYTF. The chain is built from TRBV28 and TRBJ1-2, with TRBD1 identical over 7 bases. The germline V gene encodes CDR1 MDHEN and CDR2 SYDVKM. V shed 7 bases, J shed 5 bases, and the junction held 7 bases outside the gene matches. The CDR3 has 13 amino acids.